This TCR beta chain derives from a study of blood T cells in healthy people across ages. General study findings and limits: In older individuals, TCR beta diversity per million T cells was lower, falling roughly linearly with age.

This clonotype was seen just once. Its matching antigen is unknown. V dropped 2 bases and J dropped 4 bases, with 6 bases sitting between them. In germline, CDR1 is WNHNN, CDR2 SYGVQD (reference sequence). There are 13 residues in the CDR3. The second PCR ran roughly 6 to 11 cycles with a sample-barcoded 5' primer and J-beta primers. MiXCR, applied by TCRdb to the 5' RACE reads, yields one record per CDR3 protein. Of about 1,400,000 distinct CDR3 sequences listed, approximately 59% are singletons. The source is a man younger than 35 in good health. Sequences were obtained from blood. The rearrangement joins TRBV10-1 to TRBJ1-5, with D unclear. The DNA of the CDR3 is TGCGCCAGCAGTGAGAGTTGGAATCAGCCCCAGCATTTT. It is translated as CASSESWNQPQHF.